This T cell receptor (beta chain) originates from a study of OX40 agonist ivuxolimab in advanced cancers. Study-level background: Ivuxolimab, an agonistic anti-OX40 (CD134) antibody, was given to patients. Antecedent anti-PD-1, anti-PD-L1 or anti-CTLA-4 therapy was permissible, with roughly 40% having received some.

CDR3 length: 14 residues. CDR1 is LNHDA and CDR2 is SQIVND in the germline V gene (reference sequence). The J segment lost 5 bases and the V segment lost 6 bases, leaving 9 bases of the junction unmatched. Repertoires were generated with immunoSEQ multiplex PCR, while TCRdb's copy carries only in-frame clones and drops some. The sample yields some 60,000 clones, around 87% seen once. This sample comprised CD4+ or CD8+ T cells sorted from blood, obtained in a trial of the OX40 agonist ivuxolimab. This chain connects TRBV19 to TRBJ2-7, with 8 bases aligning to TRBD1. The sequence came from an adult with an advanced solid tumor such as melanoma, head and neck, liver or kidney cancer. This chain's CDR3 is CASSSGQGDHEQYF. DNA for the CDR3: TGTGCCAGTAGCAGCGGACAGGGCGACCACGAGCAGTACTTC.